This T cell receptor (beta chain) was sequenced during a study of T cell responses to AZD1222 COVID-19 vaccine. Regarding the study as a whole: Baseline seropositivity occurred in only a handful of AZD1222 recipients. Unmutated variant regions are reportedly the target of nearly half of TCRs that are spike-specific.

Sequencing was performed with immunoSEQ multiplex PCR; in TCRdb, only in-frame clones are kept and a portion is missing. The table records approximately 42,000 clones, around 89% of them present only once. The CDR3 extends over 14 amino acids. Germline V gene lookup returns CDR1 SGHTA and CDR2 FQGNSA. V lost 7 bases, J lost 4 bases, and 16 bases lay in between. To note about this clone: Its antigen is still unknown.

This material consisted of peripheral blood, taken 28 days after the second AZD1222 dose. The rearrangement uses TRBV7-2 and TRBJ1-2; D unclear. This TCR came from an adult who received the AZD1222 COVID-19 vaccine. The chain's CDR3 is CASNRQTDVYGYTF. The CDR3 DNA sequence: TGTGCCAGCAACCGGCAGACCGACGTCTATGGCTACACCTTC.